Presented here are 18 T cell receptor beta chains from one specimen sequenced in a study of blood T cell repertoires in COVID-19. Assay: immunoSEQ multiplex PCR; the TCRdb copy retains only in-frame clones and omits some. The data show around 270,000 clones, about 87% seen once. Sequences were obtained from peripheral blood. The receptors stem from a man aged 60 to 75 who had recovered from COVID-19.

This sequence joins TRBV5-1 and TRBJ2-2; 10 bases match TRBD1. The trim removed 4 bases at V and 5 bases at J, leaving 11 bases unmatched. This CDR3 has 17 residues. Germline values: CDR1 SGHRS, CDR2 YFSETQ. The CDR3 reads CASSSTPGTGATGELFF. In nucleotides, the CDR3 is TGCGCCAGCAGCAGTACCCCCGGGACAGGGGCAACCGGGGAGCTGTTTTTT.

This clone showed up just once. The rearrangement joins TRBV19 to TRBJ2-7; 7 bases are shared with TRBD1. The CDR3 is 13 residues long. The J segment lost 7 bases and the V segment lost 8 bases, leaving 11 bases of the junction unmatched. Germline CDR1 reads LNHDA; CDR2 reads SQIVND (reference sequence). The CDR3 protein is CASSTGLVKEQYF. The CDR3 DNA reads as TGTGCCAGTTCGACAGGGCTTGTTAAGGAGCAGTACTTC.

V and J are TRBV6-5 and TRBJ2-7; D might be TRBD2 (6 bases). Germline values: CDR1 MNHEY, CDR2 SVGAGI. This CDR3 spans 13 amino acids. The V end lost 6 bases, the J end lost 9 bases, and 18 bases lay between the germline ends. The CDR3 spells CASSPSGRGAQYF. The DNA for the CDR3 is TGTGCCAGCAGCCCCTCGGGGCGGGGCGCGCAGTACTTC.

This rearrangement joins TRBV6-4 to TRBJ2-1; 11 bases line up with TRBD2. This CDR3 spans 19 amino acids. The trim removed 4 bases at V and 0 bases at J, leaving 11 bases unmatched. CDR1 MRHNA and CDR2 SNTAGT come from the germline V gene. The CDR3 DNA reads as TGTGCCAGCAGTGCTAGCGGGGGGACTTCCCCTAGCTCCTACAATGAGCAGTTCTTC. This codes for CASSASGGTSPSSYNEQFF.

The chain employs TRBV15 and TRBJ2-3; 9 positions agree with TRBD1. The CDR3 is 16 amino acids. Looked up from germline, CDR1 is LNHNV and CDR2 is YYDKDF (reference sequence). J was trimmed by 0 bases and V by 4 bases; bases with no gene match: 5. CDR3 sequence (DNA): TGTGCCACCAGCACGGGGGGACAGGGAAGCACAGATACGCAGTATTTT. It specifies CATSTGGQGSTDTQYF. The full variable domain, with the rest looked up from reference TRBV15 and TRBJ2-3, is DAMVIQNPRYQVTQFGKPVTLSCSQTLNHNVMYWYQQKSSQAPKLLFHYYDKDFNNEADTPDNFQSRRPNTSFCFLDIRSPGLGDTAMYLCATSTGGQGSTDTQYFGPGTRLTVL.

This CDR3 is CASRARGEGSYEQYF. The CDR3 DNA sequence: TGTGCCAGCAGAGCCCGAGGGGAGGGGTCCTACGAGCAGTACTTC. The chain couples TRBV6-4 to TRBJ2-7, with 7 bases fitting TRBD2. The germline V gene has CDR1 MRHNA and CDR2 SNTAGT. The J segment lost 1 base and the V segment lost 6 bases, leaving 9 bases of the junction unmatched. This CDR3 region has 15 residues.

A single count supports this clone. The V and J genes are TRBV12-5 and TRBJ2-7, with TRBD1 matching over 7 bases. The germline V gene has CDR1 LGHNT and CDR2 FRNRAP. This CDR3 region has 13 residues. Trimming cost V 4 bases and J 0 bases; bases outside gene matches: 0. The CDR3 spells CASGWDSSYEQYF. CDR3 sequence (DNA): TGTGCTAGTGGTTGGGACAGCTCCTACGAGCAGTACTTC.

The rearrangement links TRBV19 to TRBJ2-3, with 9 bases identical to TRBD1. V gave up 6 bases and J gave up 3 bases; unmatched junction bases: 7. This CDR3 spans 15 amino acids. Per germline, CDR1 LNHDA and CDR2 SQIVND (reference sequence). The CDR3 loop is CASRSDRGSTDTQYF. CDR3 DNA: TGTGCCAGTAGATCGGACAGGGGTAGTACAGATACGCAGTATTTT. Supplemented by reference TRBV19 and TRBJ2-3, the full variable domain reads DGGITQSPKYLFRKEGQNVTLSCEQNLNHDAMYWYRQDPGQGLRLIYYSQIVNDFQKGDIAEGYSVSREKKESFPLTVTSAQKNPTAFYLCASRSDRGSTDTQYFGPGTRLTVL.

The rearrangement uses TRBV5-4 and TRBJ2-3; D is unresolved. Trimming removed 0 bases at V and 5 bases at J, with 4 bases between. CDR1 and CDR2 from the germline V gene are SGHNT and YYREEE (reference sequence). This CDR3 is 12 amino acids long. The CDR3 reads CASSLGLDTQYF. The CDR3 bases are TGTGCCAGCAGCTTGGGGCTAGATACGCAGTATTTT.

The rearrangement links TRBV20-1 to TRBJ2-5; D not certain. CDR1 and CDR2 from the germline V gene are DFQATT and SNEGSKA (reference sequence). Trimming left V 3 bases short and J 2 bases short, with 7 bases between. The CDR3 covers 12 residues. CDR3 sequence reads: CSASSQQETQYF. DNA of the CDR3: TGCAGTGCTAGTTCCCAGCAAGAGACCCAGTACTTC.

The chain couples TRBV27 to TRBJ1-5; TRBD1 might be the D (5 bases). The CDR3 consists of 13 residues. Deletions cut 2 bases from V and 7 bases from J, with 9 bases between. Germline loops: CDR1 MNHEY, CDR2 SMNVEV (reference sequence). In DNA, the CDR3 is TGTGCCAGCAGTTTACAGGGTTGGCAGCCCCAGCATTTT. It specifies CASSLQGWQPQHF.

The chain links TRBV9 to TRBJ2-3, with TRBD2 identical over 10 bases. Trimming removed 0 bases from V and 6 bases from J; junction bases left unmatched: 10. CDR1 is SGDLS and CDR2 is YYNGEE in the germline V gene. The CDR3 has 17 amino acids. The chain's CDR3 is CASSVEDLAGGGDTQYF. In DNA, the CDR3 is TGTGCCAGCAGCGTAGAGGATTTAGCGGGGGGAGGGGATACGCAGTATTTT.

The chain recombines TRBV7-9 with TRBJ1-6, with TRBD1 matching 8 bases. Trimming cost V 5 bases and J 6 bases; bases outside gene matches: 3. Germline lookup yields CDR1 SEHNR and CDR2 FQNEAQ (reference sequence). The CDR3 has 14 amino acids. DNA of the CDR3: TGTGCCAGCAGCCGACAGGGGTCTAATTCACCCCTCCACTTT. Protein sequence: CASSRQGSNSPLHF.

The chain couples TRBV4-2 to TRBJ2-2; 7 bases are shared with TRBD2. Trimming removed 3 bases from V and 6 bases from J; junction bases left unmatched: 4. CDR3 length equals 14 residues. From germline, CDR1 is LGHNA and CDR2 YNFKEQ. This chain's CDR3 is CASSHWGGAGELFF. The CDR3 nucleotides read TGTGCCAGCAGCCATTGGGGGGGGGCCGGGGAGCTGTTTTTT.

About this clone itself: This same CDR3 is encoded by further DNA sequences in the sample. The CDR3 DNA is TGTGCCAGCCGGGCGGGGGGTAGCTACAATGAGCAGTTCTTC. Amino acids: CASRAGGSYNEQFF. The chain uses TRBV6-5 and TRBJ2-1; 8 bases map to TRBD2. V lost 8 bases and J lost 3; bases outside the gene matches: 6. In germline, CDR1 is MNHEY, CDR2 SVGAGI. This CDR3 has 14 amino acids.

The chain couples TRBV2 to TRBJ1-3; no clear D. This CDR3 is built from 12 residues. The V gene lost 7 bases and the J gene lost 4 bases, with 8 bases spanning the gap. Germline loops: CDR1 SNHLY, CDR2 FYNNEI. CDR3 nucleotides: TGTGCCAGCACCGACACCGGAAACACCATATATTTT. As protein: CASTDTGNTIYF.

This clone was observed a single time. V gene TRBV12-3 or TRBV12-4 combines with J gene TRBJ1-1; 7 bases are shared with TRBD1. This CDR3 is 13 amino acids long. The V segment lost 6 bases and the J segment 3 bases; nucleotides outside the gene matches: 4. The CDR3 spells CASSYGQDTEAFF. Here the CDR3 DNA reads TGTGCCAGCAGCTACGGACAGGACACTGAAGCTTTCTTT.

The chain recombines TRBV30 with TRBJ2-3; the D gene is possibly TRBD2 (6 bases). Per germline, CDR1 GTSNPN and CDR2 SVGIG (reference sequence). This CDR3 contains 15 residues. V shed 0 bases and J shed 0 bases, with 10 bases lying between them. CDR3 residues: CAWSVGGISTDTQYF. CDR3 coding DNA: TGTGCCTGGAGTGTCGGGGGTATCAGCACAGATACGCAGTATTTT.